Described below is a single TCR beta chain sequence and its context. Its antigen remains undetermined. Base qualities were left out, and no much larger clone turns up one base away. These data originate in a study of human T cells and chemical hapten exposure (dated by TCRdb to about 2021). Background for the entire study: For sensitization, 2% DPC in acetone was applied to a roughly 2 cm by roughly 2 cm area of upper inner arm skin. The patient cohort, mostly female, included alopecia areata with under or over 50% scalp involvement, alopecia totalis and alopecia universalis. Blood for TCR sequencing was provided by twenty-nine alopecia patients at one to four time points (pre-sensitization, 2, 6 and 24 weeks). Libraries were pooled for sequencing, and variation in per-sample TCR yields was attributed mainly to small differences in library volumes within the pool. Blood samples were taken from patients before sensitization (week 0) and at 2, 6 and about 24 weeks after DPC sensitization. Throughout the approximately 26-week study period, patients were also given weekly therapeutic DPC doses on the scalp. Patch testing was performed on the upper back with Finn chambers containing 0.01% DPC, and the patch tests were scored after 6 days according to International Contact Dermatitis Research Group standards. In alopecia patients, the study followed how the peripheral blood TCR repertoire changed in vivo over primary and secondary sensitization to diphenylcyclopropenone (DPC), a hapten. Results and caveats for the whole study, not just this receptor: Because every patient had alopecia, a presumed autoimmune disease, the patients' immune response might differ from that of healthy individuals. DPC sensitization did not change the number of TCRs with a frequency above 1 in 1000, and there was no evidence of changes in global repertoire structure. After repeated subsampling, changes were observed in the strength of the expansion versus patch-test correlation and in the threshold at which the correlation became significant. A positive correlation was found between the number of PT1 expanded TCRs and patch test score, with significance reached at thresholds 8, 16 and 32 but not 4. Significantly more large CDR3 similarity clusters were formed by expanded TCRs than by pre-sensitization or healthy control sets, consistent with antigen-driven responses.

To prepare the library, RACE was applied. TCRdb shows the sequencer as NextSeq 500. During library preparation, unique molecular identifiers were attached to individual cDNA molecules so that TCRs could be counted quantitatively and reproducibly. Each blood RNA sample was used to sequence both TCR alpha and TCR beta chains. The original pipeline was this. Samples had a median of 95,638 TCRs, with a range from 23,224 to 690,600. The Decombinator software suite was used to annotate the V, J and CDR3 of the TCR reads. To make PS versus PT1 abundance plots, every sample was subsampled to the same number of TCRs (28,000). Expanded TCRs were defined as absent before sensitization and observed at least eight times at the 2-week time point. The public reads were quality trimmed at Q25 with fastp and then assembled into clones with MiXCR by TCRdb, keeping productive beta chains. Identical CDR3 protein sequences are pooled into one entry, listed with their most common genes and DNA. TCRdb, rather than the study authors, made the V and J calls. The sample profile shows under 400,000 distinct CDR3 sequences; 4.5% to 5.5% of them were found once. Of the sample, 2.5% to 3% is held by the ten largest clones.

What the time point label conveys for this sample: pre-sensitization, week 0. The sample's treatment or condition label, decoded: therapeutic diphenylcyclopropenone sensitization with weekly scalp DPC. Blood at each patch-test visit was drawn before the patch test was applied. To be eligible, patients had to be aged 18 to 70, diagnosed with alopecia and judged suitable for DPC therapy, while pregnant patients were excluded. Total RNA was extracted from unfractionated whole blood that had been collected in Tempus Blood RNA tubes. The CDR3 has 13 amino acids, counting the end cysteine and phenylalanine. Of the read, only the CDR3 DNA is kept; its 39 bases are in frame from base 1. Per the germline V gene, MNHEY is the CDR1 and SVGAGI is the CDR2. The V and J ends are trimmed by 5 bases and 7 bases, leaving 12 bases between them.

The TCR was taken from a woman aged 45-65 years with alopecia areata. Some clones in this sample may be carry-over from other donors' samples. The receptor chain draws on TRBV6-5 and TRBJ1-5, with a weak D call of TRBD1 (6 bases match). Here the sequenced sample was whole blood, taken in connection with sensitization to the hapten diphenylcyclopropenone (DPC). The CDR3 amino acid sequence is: CASSQGFRQPQHF. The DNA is TGTGCCAGCAGTCAGGGGTTTCGGCAGCCCCAGCATTTT.